These 9 T cell receptor beta chains were all obtained from the same sample, sequenced in a study of blood T cell repertoires in COVID-19. Repertoires were generated with immunoSEQ multiplex PCR, while TCRdb's copy carries only in-frame clones and drops some. The sample records 75,000 to 90,000 clones, 80% to 95% being singletons. Sequenced material: peripheral blood. The origin of the receptors is a woman aged 50 to 65 in a cohort sampled during active COVID-19.

The gene calls are TRBV3-1 (or the pseudogene TRBV3-2) and TRBJ1-1, with 8 bases fitting TRBD1. The germline gives CDR1 LGHDT, CDR2 YNNKEL (reference sequence). This CDR3 has 13 residues. Trimming at V came to 5 bases and at J to 3 bases, leaving 2 bases not matched to a gene. CDR3 nucleotides: TGTGCCAGCAGCGTACAGGGGGACACTGAAGCTTTCTTT. Encoded protein: CASSVQGDTEAFF.

The rearrangement joins TRBV18 to TRBJ2-2, with TRBD1 identical over 7 bases. The CDR3 sequence is 15 residues long. Trimming cost V 3 bases and J 1 base; bases outside gene matches: 2. The germline gives CDR1 KGHSH, CDR2 LQKENI. The CDR3 region has the DNA TGTGCCAGCTCACCTTGGACAGGGAACACCGGGGAGCTGTTTTTT. Translated: CASSPWTGNTGELFF.

The chain combines TRBV10-3 with TRBJ2-5; 7 bases match TRBD2. The CDR3 covers 14 residues. Germline V gene sequence: CDR1 ENHRY, CDR2 SYGVKD. With V trimmed by 2 bases and J by 3 bases, 3 bases remained unmatched. CDR3 bases: TGTGCCATCAGTGAGGGGGCGGGAGAAGAGACCCAGTACTTC. It is translated as CAISEGAGEETQYF.

The rearrangement uses TRBV28 and TRBJ1-5, with D possibly being TRBD1 (5 bases). Trimming removed 3 bases at V and 3 bases at J, with 9 bases between. From germline, CDR1 is MDHEN and CDR2 SYDVKM. This CDR3 is 14 amino acids long. CDR3 bases: TGTGCCAGCAGTTTGACAGAGTTCAATCAGCCCCAGCATTTT. Translation: CASSLTEFNQPQHF.

CDR3 in amino acids: CASSFGLATYNEQFF. The DNA of the CDR3 is TGTGCCAGCAGCTTTGGACTAGCAACCTACAATGAGCAGTTCTTC. This chain uses TRBV7-2 with TRBJ2-1, with TRBD2 matching over 8 bases. CDR1 and CDR2 (germline): SGHTA, FQGNSA. This CDR3 has 15 amino acids. V lost 3 bases and J lost 2; bases outside the gene matches: 3.

As regards this clone: The junction does not match germline at one end; this may be a read error. V gene TRBV28 combines with J gene TRBJ1-1; D perhaps matches TRBD1 (5 bases). The CDR3 spans 12 residues. The germline V gene has CDR1 MDHEN and CDR2 SYDVKM. This CDR3 is CASSSFPPTDIF. For the CDR3, the DNA is TGTGCCAGCAGCAGTTTCCCCCCCACGGACATTTTT.

This clone was seen a single time. This chain links TRBV9 with TRBJ1-2; D uncertain. The CDR3 runs 12 residues. Trimming took off 0 bases at V and 8 bases at J, with 8 bases between the two ends. The germline V gene encodes CDR1 SGDLS and CDR2 YYNGEE. CDR3: CASSVGSGGYTF. The CDR3 nucleotides read TGTGCCAGCAGCGTAGGAAGTGGCGGCTACACCTTC. The variable domain in full, completed from reference TRBV9 and TRBJ1-2, reads DSGVTQTPKHLITATGQRVTLRCSPRSGDLSVYWYQQSLDQGLQFLIQYYNGEERAKGNILERFSAQQFPDLHSELNLSSLELGDSALYFCASSVGSGGYTFGSGTRLTVV.

The chain has TRBV5-1 and TRBJ2-7; possible D gene TRBD2, 6 bases. The ends were cut back, 5 bases at V and 1 base at J, with 16 bases in the middle. The CDR3 has 15 residues. Germline V gene sequence: CDR1 SGHRS, CDR2 YFSETQ. The DNA for the CDR3 is TGCGCCAGCAGTCCCCTCGAGGGAGGTTCCTACGAGCAGTACTTC. Translation gives CASSPLEGGSYEQYF.

The chain couples TRBV29-1 to TRBJ2-3, with TRBD1 matching 9 bases. CDR1 and CDR2 (germline): SQVTM, ANQGSEA. V shed 4 bases, J shed 5 bases, and the junction held 4 bases outside the gene matches. The CDR3 contains 13 residues. The CDR3 DNA reads TGCAGCGTTGGGACAGGGGTAGGAGATACGCAGTATTTT. Protein sequence: CSVGTGVGDTQYF.